The 4 T cell receptor beta chains in this list originate from one sample, sequenced in a study of relationships among human T cell subsets. Semiquantitative ARM-PCR amplified T cell receptor alpha and beta CDR3 regions from mRNA. Tagged nested gene-specific primers were used first, then communal superprimers amplified exponentially. TCRdb redid the calling of the multiplex PCR reads with MiXCR, one entry per CDR3 protein. The sample has approximately 15,000 distinct CDR3 sequences; roughly 60% are singletons. The source material was total T cells sorted from blood. Source of these receptors: a man aged 40-55 years in good health.

This chain connects TRBV27 to TRBJ1-1; D gene uncertain. Trimming removed 5 bases at V and 5 bases at J, with 12 bases between. Germline lookup yields CDR1 MNHEY and CDR2 SMNVEV (reference sequence). CDR3 length equals 13 residues. CDR3 coding DNA: TGTGCCAGCAGTCCGGGAGCCGGGACTGAAGCTTTCTTT. Translated, it gives CASSPGAGTEAFF.

The chain couples TRBV5-4 to TRBJ2-1, with 9 bases fitting TRBD2. The closer fit of TRBJ2-7 to the DNA end suggests the J call may be wrong. The germline V gene encodes CDR1 SGHNT and CDR2 YYREEE (reference sequence). This CDR3 region has 14 residues. CDR3 protein: CASSMTSGTYEQYF. CDR3 coding DNA: TGTGCCAGCAGCATGACTAGCGGAACCTACGAGCAGTACTTC.

The V and J genes are TRBV20-1 and TRBJ2-3; TRBD1 matches 7 bases. The CDR3 spans 14 residues. V was pared by 4 bases and J by 2 bases, with 6 bases of the junction left unmatched. Germline values: CDR1 DFQATT, CDR2 SNEGSKA (reference sequence). CDR3 nucleotides: TGCAGTGCTACCACAGGGGAACACACAGATACGCAGTATTTT. Translated: CSATTGEHTDTQYF.

The V and J genes are TRBV6-6 and TRBJ2-2, with 9 positions matching TRBD1. The germline CDR1 and CDR2 sequences are MNHNY and SVGAGI (reference sequence). The V segment lost 7 bases and the J segment 7 bases; nucleotides outside the gene matches: 13. CDR3 length equals 16 residues. CDR3 coding DNA: TGTGCCAGCACCCTTACCGGGACAGGGCGTATCGGGGAGCTGTTTTTT. This translates into CASTLTGTGRIGELFF.